Each of the 24 T cell receptor beta chains below was sequenced from the same sample in a study of shared clonotypes between healthy human individuals. This table comes from immunoSEQ multiplex PCR, and its TCRdb copy is limited to in-frame clones, with some not included. This table holds about 1,500,000 clones, approximately 97% found once. The specimen was naive CD4+ T cells sorted from blood. Subset noted: CD45RA+ positively selected. Receptors originate from a young man in good health.

The chain is built from TRBV5-5 and TRBJ2-7; D unclear. V gave up 0 bases and J gave up 3 bases, with 13 bases separating them. Germline CDR1 reads SGHKS; CDR2 reads YYEKEE (reference sequence). CDR3 size: 15 residues. CDR3 bases: TGTGCCAGCAGCTTGGTGCCAGGAATAAGCTACGAGCAGTACTTC. It specifies CASSLVPGISYEQYF.

The CDR3 DNA reads as TGTGCCAGCAGCGAGTCCCCCGCCTCTGGAAACACCATATATTTT. Encoded protein: CASSESPASGNTIYF. The gene calls are TRBV9 and TRBJ1-3; D ambiguous. Looked up from germline, CDR1 is SGDLS and CDR2 is YYNGEE. The CDR3 is 15 residues long. The V end was cut by 3 bases, the J end by 0 bases, with 10 bases between.

The genes are TRBV9 and TRBJ2-1; 7 bases match TRBD2. The germline gives CDR1 SGDLS, CDR2 YYNGEE. This CDR3 has 16 amino acids. Trimming removed 2 bases from V and 2 bases from J; junction bases left unmatched: 7. Here the CDR3 DNA reads TGTGCCAGCAGCGTTTTTCCTAGCGGACCCTACAATGAGCAGTTCTTC. Encoded protein: CASSVFPSGPYNEQFF.

This sequence joins TRBV6-5 and TRBJ2-1; the match to TRBD2 covers 12 bases. Per the germline V gene, CDR1 is MNHEY and CDR2 is SVGAGI. V shed 5 bases, J shed 8 bases, and the junction held 4 bases outside the gene matches. The CDR3 contains 14 residues. DNA of the CDR3: TGTGCCAGCAGTCGTACTAGCGGGAGGCATGAGCAGTTCTTC. Protein product: CASSRTSGRHEQFF.

This rearrangement joins TRBV19 to TRBJ1-1; tentative D call: TRBD1 (6 bases). This CDR3 is 13 amino acids long. Germline lookup yields CDR1 LNHDA and CDR2 SQIVND (reference sequence). Trimming removed 6 bases from V and 0 bases from J, with 8 bases in between. In nucleotides, the CDR3 is TGTGCCAGTAGGGACAGCTTGAACACTGAAGCTTTCTTT. It specifies CASRDSLNTEAFF. Together with reference TRBV19 and TRBJ1-1, the CDR3 gives the full variable domain: DGGITQSPKYLFRKEGQNVTLSCEQNLNHDAMYWYRQDPGQGLRLIYYSQIVNDFQKGDIAEGYSVSREKKESFPLTVTSAQKNPTAFYLCASRDSLNTEAFFGQGTRLTVV.

This chain joins TRBV6-4 and TRBJ2-3; 13 nucleotides agree with TRBD2. Germline V gives CDR1 MRHNA, CDR2 SNTAGT. V lost 8 bases to trimming and J lost 3 bases; unmatched junction nucleotides: 5. CDR3 length: 15 amino acids. The CDR3 here is CASRGTSGTTDTQYF. The CDR3 region has the DNA TGTGCCAGCCGGGGGACTAGCGGGACGACAGATACGCAGTATTTT.

The genes are TRBV19 and TRBJ2-1; 10 bases align to TRBD2. CDR3 length: 15 amino acids. Trimming cost V 7 bases and J 0 bases; bases outside gene matches: 3. Per germline, CDR1 LNHDA and CDR2 SQIVND (reference sequence). CDR3 protein: CASNSGRSSYNEQFF. CDR3 coding DNA: TGTGCCAGTAATAGCGGGAGGAGCTCCTACAATGAGCAGTTCTTC.

The genes are TRBV5-1 and TRBJ2-1; 10 bases fit TRBD1. The CDR3 is 15 residues long. V shed 4 bases and J 4 bases; nucleotides not matched to a gene: 5. Per germline, CDR1 SGHRS and CDR2 YFSETQ. CDR3 bases: TGCGCCAGCAGCACACGGACAGGGGGTTACAATGAGCAGTTCTTC. It yields the protein CASSTRTGGYNEQFF.

The rearrangement uses TRBV9 and TRBJ2-5, with D unresolved. Germline-derived CDR1 and CDR2 are SGDLS and YYNGEE. This CDR3 has 16 residues. Trimming cost V 1 base and J 0 bases, with 13 bases left between them. CDR3 residues: CASSVHLLQDQETQYF. CDR3 coding DNA: TGTGCCAGCAGCGTACACCTCCTACAAGACCAAGAGACCCAGTACTTC.

The CDR3 DNA reads TGTGCCAGTAGCGGACAGGGATTGAGTAGGGGCAATCAGCCCCAGCATTTT. Its translation is CASSGQGLSRGNQPQHF. The chain has TRBV19 and TRBJ1-5, with 8 positions matching TRBD1. Germline CDR1 is LNHDA and CDR2 is SQIVND (reference sequence). V was pared by 6 bases and J by 2 bases, with 12 bases of the junction left unmatched. The CDR3 has 17 residues.

V gene TRBV7-8 combines with J gene TRBJ2-7, with TRBD1 identical over 8 bases. This CDR3 comprises 14 residues. J was trimmed by 6 bases and V by 2 bases; bases with no gene match: 6. The V gene's germline CDR1 is SGHVS and CDR2 FQNEAQ. The CDR3, as DNA: TGTGCCAGCAGCTTACTGACAGGGGCGGGCGAGCAGTACTTC. It codes for CASSLLTGAGEQYF.

As regards this clone: In the same sample, other DNA sequences code for this CDR3. The chain carries TRBV14 and TRBJ2-3, with D hard to call. V was clipped by 6 bases and J by 2 bases, with 9 bases between them. Germline CDR1 is SGHDN and CDR2 is FVKESK. The CDR3 runs to 13 residues. The CDR3: CASSRRYTDTQYF. The CDR3 coding sequence is TGTGCCAGCAGTCGTCGTTACACAGATACGCAGTATTTT. Looking up the rest from reference TRBV14 and TRBJ2-3 gives the full variable domain: EAGVTQFPSHSVIEKGQTVTLRCDPISGHDNLYWYRRVMGKEIKFLLHFVKESKQDESGMPNNRFLAERTGGTYSTLKVQPAELEDSGVYFCASSRRYTDTQYFGPGTRLTVL.

The rearrangement joins TRBV29-1 to TRBJ1-5; D ambiguous. The V gene's germline CDR1 is SQVTM and CDR2 ANQGSEA. This CDR3 has 13 residues. V was shortened by 6 bases and J by 0 bases, with 9 bases between the two germline ends. CDR3 coding DNA: TGCAGCGTACGAACGTCTAGCAATCAGCCCCAGCATTTT. This sequence encodes CSVRTSSNQPQHF.

V usage is TRBV9 and J usage is TRBJ2-1; maybe TRBD1 (6 bases). Trimming stripped 3 bases from V and 2 bases from J, with 15 bases between. There are 16 residues in the CDR3. The germline V gene encodes CDR1 SGDLS and CDR2 YYNGEE. In DNA form, the CDR3 reads TGTGCCAGCAGCGCCGAGGGGGACCTCGCCTACAATGAGCAGTTCTTC. It codes for CASSAEGDLAYNEQFF.

This sequence joins TRBV9 and TRBJ2-2, with 11 bases identical to TRBD2. The CDR3 is made up of 17 amino acids. J gave up 7 bases and V 0 bases, and 8 bases lay outside the gene matches. Germline CDR1 is SGDLS and CDR2 is YYNGEE. The CDR3 DNA reads as TGTGCCAGCAGCGTAGTTTTACTAGCGGGAGAAAGCGGGGAGCTGTTTTTT. Translated: CASSVVLLAGESGELFF.

CDR3 DNA sequence: TGTGCCATCAGCGGAGAAAGTGGCACTGAAGCTTTCTTT. This translates into CAISGESGTEAFF. The J gene is TRBJ1-1, the V gene TRBV10-3; no reliable D call. Trimming left V 6 bases short and J 4 bases short, with 12 bases between. This CDR3 is built from 13 residues. Germline V gives CDR1 ENHRY, CDR2 SYGVKD.

The gene calls are TRBV2 and TRBJ2-5; D call uncertain. This CDR3 region has 13 residues. The V gene lost 4 bases and the J gene lost 2 bases, with 8 bases spanning the gap. Per the germline V gene, CDR1 is SNHLY and CDR2 is FYNNEI. The CDR3 DNA reads TGTGCCAGCAGTGCTTTTGAGCAAGAGACCCAGTACTTC. This translates into CASSAFEQETQYF.

This rearrangement joins TRBV4-2 to TRBJ2-1; D may be TRBD2 (6 bases). The ends were cut back, 1 base at V and 6 bases at J, with 13 bases in the middle. The V gene's germline CDR1 is LGHNA and CDR2 YNFKEQ. There are 15 residues in the CDR3. The CDR3 bases are TGTGCCAGCAGCCAAGCGACTAGTCAGTCCAATGAGCAGTTCTTC. This encodes CASSQATSQSNEQFF.

The V call is TRBV18, the J call TRBJ1-5, with D unclear. CDR1 is KGHSH, CDR2 LQKENI, per germline. The CDR3 is 13 residues long. V lost 0 bases, J lost 9 bases, and 9 bases lay in between. The CDR3 nucleotides read TGTGCCAGCTCACCACCGGACCGTTGGCCCCAGCATTTT. Its protein product is CASSPPDRWPQHF. Full variable domain (outside the CDR3, taken from reference TRBV18 and TRBJ1-5): NAGVMQNPRHLVRRRGQEARLRCSPMKGHSHVYWYRQLPEEGLKFMVYLQKENIIDESGMPKERFSAEFPKEGPSILRIQQVVRGDSAAYFCASSPPDRWPQHFGDGTRLSIL.

This chain connects TRBV10-2 to TRBJ2-2; D is possibly TRBD1 (6 bases). Trimming removed 2 bases from V and 8 bases from J, with 9 bases in between. Per the germline V gene, CDR1 is WSHSY and CDR2 is SAAADI. The length of the CDR3 is 13 residues. CDR3 sequence: CASSETDRGELFF. CDR3 bases: TGCGCCAGCAGTGAGACCGACAGGGGGGAGCTGTTTTTT.

This chain joins TRBV18 and TRBJ1-1; 7 bases are shared with TRBD1. The CDR3 sequence is 14 residues long. CDR1 and CDR2 (germline): KGHSH, LQKENI. V dropped 0 bases and J dropped 5; count of bases not matched to a gene: 3. CDR3 nucleotide sequence: TGTGCCAGCTCACCACCGACAGGGAGGACTGAAGCTTTCTTT. Its protein is CASSPPTGRTEAFF.

The chain joins TRBV2 to TRBJ2-1; D is unclear. The germline V gene has CDR1 SNHLY and CDR2 FYNNEI. There are 13 residues in the CDR3. Trimming took off 8 bases at V and 2 bases at J, with 10 bases between the two ends. The CDR3 coding sequence is TGTGCCAGCGGGGTAATCCCCTACAATGAGCAGTTCTTC. Translation: CASGVIPYNEQFF.

This chain joins TRBV27 and TRBJ2-7; 11 nucleotides line up with TRBD1. From germline, CDR1 is MNHEY and CDR2 SMNVEV (reference sequence). The CDR3 has 17 amino acids. J gave up 3 bases and V 5 bases, and 12 bases lay outside the gene matches. The DNA of the CDR3 is TGTGCCAGCAGTCCCGGACAGGGGGCTATCGGGGGCTACGAGCAGTACTTC. This encodes CASSPGQGAIGGYEQYF.

The rearrangement links TRBV5-1 to TRBJ2-6, with 7 bases fitting TRBD1. Germline V CDR1 and CDR2: SGHRS, YFSETQ. The CDR3 consists of 18 residues. Trimming at V came to 4 bases and at J to 0 bases, leaving 10 bases not matched to a gene. The CDR3 DNA reads as TGCGCCAGCAGCCCGACAGGGAACCGACTCTCTGGGGCCAACGTCCTGACTTTC. Translated, it gives CASSPTGNRLSGANVLTF.